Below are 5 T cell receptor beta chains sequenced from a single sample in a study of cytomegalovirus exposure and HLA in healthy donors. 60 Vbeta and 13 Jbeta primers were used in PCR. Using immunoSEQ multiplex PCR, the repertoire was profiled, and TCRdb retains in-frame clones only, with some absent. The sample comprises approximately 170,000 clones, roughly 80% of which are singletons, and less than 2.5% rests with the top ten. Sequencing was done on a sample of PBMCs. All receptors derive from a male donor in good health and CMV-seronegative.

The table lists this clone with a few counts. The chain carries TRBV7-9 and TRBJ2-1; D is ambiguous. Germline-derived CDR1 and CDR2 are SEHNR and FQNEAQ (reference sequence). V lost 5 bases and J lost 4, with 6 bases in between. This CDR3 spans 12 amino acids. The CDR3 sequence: CASSQQYNEQFF. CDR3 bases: TGTGCCAGCAGCCAACAATACAATGAGCAGTTCTTC.

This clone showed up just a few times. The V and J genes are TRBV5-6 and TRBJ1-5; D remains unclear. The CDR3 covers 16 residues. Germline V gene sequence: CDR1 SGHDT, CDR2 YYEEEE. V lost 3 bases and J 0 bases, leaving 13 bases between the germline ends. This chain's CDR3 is CASSSMAVDSNQPQHF. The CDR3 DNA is TGTGCCAGCAGCTCAATGGCCGTTGATAGCAATCAGCCCCAGCATTTT.

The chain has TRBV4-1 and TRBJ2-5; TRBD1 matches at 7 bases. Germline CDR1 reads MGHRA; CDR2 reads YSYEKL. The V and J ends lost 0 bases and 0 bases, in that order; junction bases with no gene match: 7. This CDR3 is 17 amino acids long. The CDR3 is CASSQEPPTGYQETQYF. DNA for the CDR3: TGCGCCAGCAGCCAAGAGCCCCCGACAGGGTACCAAGAGACCCAGTACTTC.

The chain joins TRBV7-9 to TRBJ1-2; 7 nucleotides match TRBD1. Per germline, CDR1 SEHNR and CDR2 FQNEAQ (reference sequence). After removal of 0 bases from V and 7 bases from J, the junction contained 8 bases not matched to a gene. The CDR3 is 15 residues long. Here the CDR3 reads CASSLALSGGLGYTF. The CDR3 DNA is TGTGCCAGCAGCTTAGCCCTCTCAGGGGGTCTTGGCTACACCTTC. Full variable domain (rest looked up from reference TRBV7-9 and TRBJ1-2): DTGVSQNPRHKITKRGQNVTFRCDPISEHNRLYWYRQTLGQGPEFLTYFQNEAQLEKSRLLSDRFSAERPKGSFSTLEIQRTEQGDSAMYLCASSLALSGGLGYTFGSGTRLTVV.

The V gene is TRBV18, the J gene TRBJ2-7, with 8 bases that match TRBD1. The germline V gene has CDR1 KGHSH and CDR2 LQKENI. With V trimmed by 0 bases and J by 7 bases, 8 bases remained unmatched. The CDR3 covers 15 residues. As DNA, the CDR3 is TGTGCCAGCTCACCACCGGGTGCAGGGGGCGAAGAGCAGTACTTC. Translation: CASSPPGAGGEEQYF.